The next 17 T cell receptor beta chains were all read from a single sample in a study of blood T cell repertoires in COVID-19. Produced via immunoSEQ multiplex PCR; TCRdb's table is partial and in-frame only. Among under 200,000 clones listed, about 88% were seen once. Input material: peripheral blood. These receptors originate from an elderly woman in a cohort sampled during active or convalescent COVID-19.

The genes are TRBV3-1 (or the pseudogene TRBV3-2) and TRBJ2-1; 7 bases agree with TRBD2. V dropped 4 bases and J dropped 5; count of bases not matched to a gene: 17. Per germline, CDR1 LGHDT and CDR2 YNNKEL (reference sequence). The CDR3 extends over 18 amino acids. The CDR3 region is CASSPKIGALAAHNEQFF. CDR3 sequence (DNA): TGTGCCAGCAGCCCTAAAATCGGCGCTCTAGCGGCCCACAATGAGCAGTTCTTC.

The rearrangement uses TRBV2 and TRBJ2-2; D is uncertain. The CDR3 loop spans 14 amino acids. Germline assignment: CDR1 SNHLY and CDR2 FYNNEI. Trimming removed 6 bases from V and 6 bases from J, with 14 bases in between. The CDR3 loop is CASRTNSISGELFF. CDR3 DNA sequence: TGTGCCAGCAGGACGAACAGTATTTCCGGGGAGCTGTTTTTT.

The CDR3 protein is CATSDRGHVQETQYF. CDR3 coding DNA: TGTGCCACCAGTGATAGAGGGCATGTCCAAGAGACCCAGTACTTC. V usage is TRBV24-1 and J usage is TRBJ2-5, with D possibly being TRBD2 (5 bases). With 3 bases removed from V and 1 base from J, the gap between germline ends came to 11 bases. The CDR3 length is 15 residues. CDR1 KGHDR and CDR2 SFDVKD come from the germline V gene.

The J gene is TRBJ1-2, the V gene TRBV3-1 (or the pseudogene TRBV3-2); TRBD1 aligns across 9 bases. The length of the CDR3 is 12 residues. CDR1 LGHDT and CDR2 YNNKEL come from the germline V gene (reference sequence). V was clipped by 7 bases and J by 7 bases; unmatched bases: 4. The CDR3 reads CASNRQGGGYTF. The CDR3 DNA sequence: TGTGCCAGCAACCGACAGGGGGGTGGCTACACCTTC.

The chain is built from TRBV5-4 and TRBJ2-1; D is possibly TRBD2 (6 bases). The ends were cut back, 0 bases at V and 3 bases at J, with 16 bases in the middle. CDR1 and CDR2 from the germline V gene are SGHNT and YYREEE (reference sequence). The CDR3 is 17 residues long. The DNA for the CDR3 is TGTGCCAGCAGCTTGGCCGGGAGTAGTATTGGCTACAATGAGCAGTTCTTC. It specifies CASSLAGSSIGYNEQFF.

The chain is built from TRBV2 and TRBJ2-1; 8 nucleotides align to TRBD2. Germline trimming cut 6 bases from V and 4 bases from J; bases unmatched to any gene: 11. The CDR3 has 16 residues. The germline V gene has CDR1 SNHLY and CDR2 FYNNEI. The CDR3 DNA is TGTGCCAGCAGATTAGGAGCGTCTAGCGGGTACAATGAGCAGTTCTTC. Translating gives CASRLGASSGYNEQFF.

This rearrangement joins TRBV6-5 to TRBJ1-2, with 12 positions matching TRBD1. The V and J ends lost 6 bases and 5 bases, in that order; junction bases with no gene match: 4. Germline CDR1 MNHEY, CDR2 SVGAGI. CDR3 size: 14 residues. This CDR3 reads CASRGTGGLYGYTF. DNA of the CDR3: TGTGCCAGCAGGGGGACAGGGGGCTTATATGGCTACACCTTC.

The V gene is TRBV7-2, the J gene TRBJ1-4; tentatively, D is TRBD1 (5 bases). There are 13 residues in the CDR3. V lost 7 bases, J lost 7 bases, and 13 bases lay in between. In germline, CDR1 is SGHTA, CDR2 FQGNSA. The CDR3 coding sequence is TGTGCCAGCACCCCGGGGGGAAGTGAAAAACTGTTTTTT. This encodes CASTPGGSEKLFF.

The chain uses TRBV19 and TRBJ1-4; D call uncertain. The CDR3 is 15 amino acids. Between the trimmed V and J ends, which lost 4 bases and 7 bases, there was a span of 16 bases. CDR1 and CDR2 (germline): LNHDA, SQIVND (reference sequence). CDR3 sequence: CASSTRHLPSEKLFF. The CDR3 nucleotides are TGTGCCAGTAGTACGCGACATTTACCAAGTGAAAAACTGTTTTTT. The whole variable domain, remainder taken from reference TRBV19 and TRBJ1-4, is DGGITQSPKYLFRKEGQNVTLSCEQNLNHDAMYWYRQDPGQGLRLIYYSQIVNDFQKGDIAEGYSVSREKKESFPLTVTSAQKNPTAFYLCASSTRHLPSEKLFFGSGTQLSVL.

The chain has TRBV6-5 and TRBJ1-2, with D hard to call. Germline V gene lookup returns CDR1 MNHEY and CDR2 SVGAGI. The CDR3 has 15 residues. Deletions cut 6 bases from V and 6 bases from J, with 20 bases between. The CDR3 reads CASRPGPEPYDGYTF. The CDR3 DNA sequence: TGTGCCAGCAGGCCGGGTCCAGAACCTTATGATGGCTACACCTTC.

This rearrangement joins TRBV7-8 to TRBJ2-6; 11 bases align to TRBD2. Trimming cost V 2 bases and J 0 bases; bases outside gene matches: 15. The CDR3 is 22 residues long. The germline gives CDR1 SGHVS, CDR2 FQNEAQ. The CDR3, as DNA: TGTGCCAGCAGCTTAAGCCAAGGGAAGGGACTAGCGGTCAGCTCTGGGGCCAACGTCCTGACTTTC. Translation gives CASSLSQGKGLAVSSGANVLTF. The full variable domain, completed using reference TRBV7-8 and TRBJ2-6, is GAGVSQSPRYKVAKRGQDVALRCDPISGHVSLFWYQQALGQGPEFLTYFQNEAQLDKSGLPSDRFFAERPEGSVSTLKIQRTQQEDSAVYLCASSLSQGKGLAVSSGANVLTFGAGSRLTVL.

The V gene is TRBV9, the J gene TRBJ2-6; TRBD2 is a possible D gene (5 bases). The CDR3 loop spans 14 amino acids. The V and J ends lost 3 bases and 4 bases respectively, with 8 bases between them. CDR1 SGDLS and CDR2 YYNGEE come from the germline V gene. CDR3 DNA sequence: TGTGCCAGCAGCGATACGGGAGGGGCCAACGTCCTGACTTTC. The encoded protein is CASSDTGGANVLTF.

V usage is TRBV5-4 and J usage is TRBJ2-1; 14 bases are a match to TRBD2. With 4 bases clipped from V and 9 bases from J, the junction kept 9 bases outside the gene matches. CDR3 length: 16 residues. CDR1 is SGHNT, CDR2 YYREEE, per germline (reference sequence). The CDR3 nucleotides are TGTGCCAGCAGCCCGAGGGGACTAGCGGGAGTGCGTGAGCAGTTCTTC. Amino acid sequence: CASSPRGLAGVREQFF.

This clone has only one observation. V is TRBV30 and J is TRBJ1-5; D is uncertain. CDR1 is GTSNPN, CDR2 SVGIG, per germline (reference sequence). CDR3 length equals 13 residues. V was trimmed by 1 base and J by 11 bases, leaving 15 bases between them. The CDR3 DNA is TGTGCCTGGAGTGGCGCCGCGGTTCGGTCCCAGCATTTT. Translating gives CAWSGAAVRSQHF.

The V call is TRBV7-8, the J call TRBJ2-1; D is ambiguous. Germline lookup yields CDR1 SGHVS and CDR2 FQNEAQ. CDR3 size: 15 residues. The V end was cut by 1 base, the J end by 2 bases, with 9 bases between. For the CDR3, the DNA is TGTGCCAGCAGCTTAGTGCGGCTAACCTACAATGAGCAGTTCTTC. Residues: CASSLVRLTYNEQFF.

V gene TRBV5-1 combines with J gene TRBJ1-4; 7 bases match TRBD1. The CDR3 extends over 13 amino acids. Germline lookup yields CDR1 SGHRS and CDR2 YFSETQ. V lost 4 bases, J lost 7 bases, and 4 bases stayed unmatched. The CDR3 DNA reads as TGCGCCAGCAGCGAGGGGGCGGCTGAAAAACTGTTTTTT. Translated: CASSEGAAEKLFF.

The chain uses TRBV6-6 and TRBJ2-7; 8 nucleotides align to TRBD1. V gave up 6 bases and J gave up 3 bases; unmatched junction bases: 10. Germline CDR1 and CDR2: MNHNY and SVGAGI (reference sequence). This CDR3 is 15 amino acids long. CDR3 nucleotides: TGTGCCAGCAGACCTGGACAGGGTCTGAACTACGAGCAGTACTTC. Translation: CASRPGQGLNYEQYF.